These T cell receptor beta chains were read from a single sample in a study of T cell repertoires in cytomegalovirus infection. MiXCR, run by TCRdb on the reads, gives a single entry per CDR3 protein. The sample has under 600,000 distinct CDR3 sequences, more than 15% seen once; the top ten hold 20% to 30%. The sequenced sample consisted of CD8+ T cells from PBMCs. These receptors were obtained from a human donor in good health (CMV status not recorded). Some clones in this sample may be carry-over from other donors' samples. CDR3s include the opening cysteine and the closing phenylalanine or tryptophan. A D gene is named only where the DNA matches it firmly. Size is stated for part of the rows, as once, few or many counts, or as a class when the clone is expanded.

TRBD1 | TRBJ2-5 | 15 | TRBV11-2 | many | CASSQGDRGQETQYF | TGTGCCAGCAGCCAGGGGGACAGGGGTCAAGAGACCCAGTACTTC
- | TRBJ1-1 | 11 | TRBV6-6 | - | CASELNTEAFF | TGTGCCAGCGAGTTAAACACTGAAGCTTTCTTT
TRBD1 | TRBJ2-7 | 15 | TRBV6-1 | - | CASSERQGMNNEQYF | TGTGCCAGCAGTGAAAGACAGGGGATGAACAACGAGCAGTACTTC
TRBD1 | TRBJ1-3 | 12 | TRBV11-2 | many | CASSHLRGRRFF | TGTGCCAGCAGCCACCTCAGGGGGCGAAGGTTCTTT
- | TRBJ2-3 | 17 | TRBV28 | - | CASSYPPVWGAGDTQYF | TGTGCCAGCAGTTACCCCCCGGTTTGGGGGGCCGGGGATACGCAGTATTTT
- | TRBJ2-5 | 15 | TRBV5-6 | - | CASSYGSDSAETQYF | TGTGCCAGCAGCTATGGGTCGGATTCAGCAGAGACCCAGTACTTC
- | TRBJ2-1 | 12 | TRBV29-1 | few | CSVEDLYNEQFF | TGCAGCGTTGAAGACCTGTACAATGAGCAGTTCTTC
- | TRBJ1-1 | 15 | TRBV6-1 | many | CASSSRSGVNTEAFF | TGTGCCAGCAGTTCCCGGTCAGGGGTGAACACTGAAGCTTTCTTT
TRBD1 | TRBJ1-1 | 15 | TRBV25-1 | few | CASSERQGANTEAFF | TGTGCCAGCAGTGAACGTCAGGGGGCGAACACTGAAGCTTTCTTT
TRBD2 | TRBJ2-3 | 15 | TRBV27 | few | CASMPGLAGVDTQYF | TGTGCCAGCATGCCGGGACTAGCGGGGGTGGATACGCAGTATTTT
- | TRBJ1-4 | 15 | TRBV27 | few | CASSIRNRPNEKLFF | TGTGCCAGCAGTATACGGAACCGACCTAATGAAAAACTGTTTTTT
TRBD1 | TRBJ1-4 | 14 | TRBV5-1 | few | CASRQDRVEEKLFF | TGCGCCAGCAGACAGGACAGGGTGGAAGAAAAACTGTTTTTT
TRBD1 | TRBJ1-2 | 14 | TRBV15 | - | CATRDRGPDYGYTF | TGTGCCACCAGGGACAGGGGGCCGGACTATGGCTACACCTTC
- | TRBJ2-3 | 14 | TRBV12-3/TRBV12-4 | - | CASSFVGKTDTQYF | TGTGCCAGCAGTTTCGTGGGCAAAACGGATACGCAGTATTTT
- | TRBJ2-7 | 12 | TRBV7-2 | many | CASRPDSYEQYF | TGTGCCAGCAGACCTGATTCCTACGAGCAGTACTTC
- | TRBJ2-7 | 16 | TRBV12-3/TRBV12-4 | many | CASSLAYRRPGYEQYF | TGTGCCAGCAGTTTAGCGTACAGGAGGCCTGGGTACGAGCAGTACTTC
TRBD2 | TRBJ2-1 | 14 | TRBV27 | many | CASSLGEGYNEQFF | TGTGCCAGCAGTTTAGGGGAGGGCTACAATGAGCAGTTCTTC
TRBD2 | TRBJ2-1 | 21 | TRBV6-5 | few | CASSAWGRTSGSPSSYNEQFF | TGTGCCAGCAGTGCGTGGGGTCGGACTAGCGGGAGCCCCAGCTCCTACAATGAGCAGTTCTTC
TRBD2 | TRBJ2-3 | 17 | TRBV11-2 | many | CASSQRAAGGLGDTQYF | TGTGCCAGCAGCCAGCGGGCAGCGGGAGGGCTCGGAGATACGCAGTATTTT
- | TRBJ2-7 | 14 | TRBV2 | many | CASTEGGWSYEQYF | TGTGCCAGCACCGAAGGGGGTTGGTCCTACGAGCAGTACTTC
- | TRBJ2-1 | 10 | TRBV27 | - | CASGSPGLFF | TGTGCCAGCGGCTCACCGGGCCTGTTCTTC
- | TRBJ1-2 | 16 | TRBV12-3/TRBV12-4 | many | CASSPPGGARDYGYTF | TGTGCCAGCAGTCCCCCCGGGGGGGCGAGGGACTATGGCTACACCTTC
- | TRBJ1-1 | 13 | TRBV27 | - | CATKFGESTEAFF | TGTGCCACCAAATTCGGAGAGTCCACTGAAGCTTTCTTT